A selection of T cell receptor beta chains follows, all from one sample in a study of Graves' ophthalmopathy and Graves' hyperthyroidism. One entry per CDR3 protein, called by TCRdb with MiXCR from the multiplex PCR reads. The sample holds approximately 540,000 distinct CDR3 sequences; less than 40% are singletons and the top ten take roughly 4%. Sequencing input: peripheral blood or thyroid tissue (not recorded which). Every receptor here comes from an adult man with Graves' hyperthyroidism. Both conserved end residues are part of each CDR3. D genes are given only for firm matches. Clone sizes are given selectively: once, few, many, or a class where the clone is expanded.

clone size: .; J gene: TRBJ2-3; V gene: TRBV7-4; D gene: .; CDR3 DNA: TGTGCCAGCAGCTTATCAGGGGCGAATAGAGATACGCAGTATTTT; CDR3 protein: CASSLSGANRDTQYF
clone size: many; J gene: TRBJ1-1; V gene: TRBV29-1; D gene: .; CDR3 DNA: TGCAGCGTTTTCGGGAGGGACGGGAACACTGAAGCTTTCTTT; CDR3 protein: CSVFGRDGNTEAFF
clone size: .; J gene: TRBJ1-1; V gene: TRBV6-1; D gene: .; CDR3 DNA: TGTGCCAGCAGTGGCTCCAGGGTCTCCATGAACACTGAAGCTTTCTTT; CDR3 protein: CASSGSRVSMNTEAFF
clone size: .; J gene: TRBJ2-3; V gene: TRBV20-1; D gene: TRBD2; CDR3 DNA: TGCAGTGCAATCGGCGGACGGGAGGGGGGGGATACGCAGTATTTT; CDR3 protein: CSAIGGREGGDTQYF
clone size: .; J gene: TRBJ2-7; V gene: TRBV20-1; D gene: .; CDR3 DNA: TGCAGTGCTAGAAGGGACGAGCAGTACTTC; CDR3 protein: CSARRDEQYF
clone size: .; J gene: TRBJ1-1; V gene: TRBV9; D gene: .; CDR3 DNA: TGTGCCAGCAGCGTAGAGAGGGGGGAAGCTTTCTTT; CDR3 protein: CASSVERGEAFF
clone size: .; J gene: TRBJ2-2; V gene: TRBV10-3; D gene: TRBD1; CDR3 DNA: TGTGCCAGCAGTTACCCGAGGGGGCCTAGCTTGTTCGGGGAGCTGTTTTTT; CDR3 protein: CASSYPRGPSLFGELFF
clone size: .; J gene: TRBJ2-7; V gene: TRBV24-1; D gene: TRBD1; CDR3 DNA: TGTGCCACCGGGGACAGTCGGACTTTTCAAGAGCAGTACTTC; CDR3 protein: CATGDSRTFQEQYF
clone size: .; J gene: TRBJ2-3; V gene: TRBV29-1; D gene: .; CDR3 DNA: TGCAGCGCCCCGGGGAGGTACCCAGATACGCAGTATTTT; CDR3 protein: CSAPGRYPDTQYF
clone size: many; J gene: TRBJ1-1; V gene: TRBV20-1; D gene: .; CDR3 DNA: TGCAGTGCTAGCCCGGGGTTATATGAAGCTTTCTTT; CDR3 protein: CSASPGLYEAFF
clone size: .; J gene: TRBJ2-5; V gene: TRBV24-1; D gene: TRBD1; CDR3 DNA: TGTGCCACCAGTGAGGGGACAGAGGAGACCCAGTACTTC; CDR3 protein: CATSEGTEETQYF
clone size: many; J gene: TRBJ2-7; V gene: TRBV5-1; D gene: .; CDR3 DNA: TGCGCCAGCAGCTTCGACGGGGCGCTCTCCTACGAGCAGTACTTC; CDR3 protein: CASSFDGALSYEQYF
clone size: many; J gene: TRBJ1-2; V gene: TRBV7-9; D gene: TRBD1; CDR3 DNA: TGTGCCAGCAGCTTTACCGACAGGGATCGGGTCACCTTC; CDR3 protein: CASSFTDRDRVTF
clone size: many; J gene: TRBJ1-1; V gene: TRBV20-1; D gene: .; CDR3 DNA: TGCAGTGCTAGTTTGGGGGCCACTGAAGCTTTCTTT; CDR3 protein: CSASLGATEAFF
clone size: .; J gene: TRBJ2-3; V gene: TRBV7-8; D gene: .; CDR3 DNA: TGTGCCAGCAGCTTAGGGGTAGCTACAGATACGCAGTATTTT; CDR3 protein: CASSLGVATDTQYF
clone size: .; J gene: TRBJ1-3; V gene: TRBV12-3/TRBV12-4; D gene: .; CDR3 DNA: TGTGCCAGCAGTTTTTACAGAAGCGGTCCTGGAAACACCATATATTTT; CDR3 protein: CASSFYRSGPGNTIYF
clone size: .; J gene: TRBJ2-5; V gene: TRBV29-1; D gene: .; CDR3 DNA: TGCAGCGTAGCTAGCCGAGAGACCCAGTACTTC; CDR3 protein: CSVASRETQYF
clone size: .; J gene: TRBJ2-5; V gene: TRBV5-5; D gene: TRBD1; CDR3 DNA: TGTGCCAGCAGATCCCGAACAGGGGGCCGGGAGACCCAGTACTTC; CDR3 protein: CASRSRTGGRETQYF
clone size: many; J gene: TRBJ2-5; V gene: TRBV5-5; D gene: .; CDR3 DNA: TGTGCCAGCAGCTTAACACGAGGGGCGAGGGAGACCCAGTACTTC; CDR3 protein: CASSLTRGARETQYF
clone size: .; J gene: TRBJ1-1; V gene: TRBV3-1; D gene: .; CDR3 DNA: TGTGCCAGCAGCCAGGGGGGCGACGAAGCTTTCTTT; CDR3 protein: CASSQGGDEAFF
clone size: many; J gene: TRBJ1-3; V gene: TRBV29-1; D gene: TRBD1; CDR3 DNA: TGCAGCGTTGATCCCGGGACAGGAGGAAACACCATATATTTT; CDR3 protein: CSVDPGTGGNTIYF
clone size: many; J gene: TRBJ2-5; V gene: TRBV20-1; D gene: TRBD2; CDR3 DNA: TGCAGTGCTAGCCCTAGCGGGATGGGGGGGACCCAGTACTTC; CDR3 protein: CSASPSGMGGTQYF
clone size: .; J gene: TRBJ1-1; V gene: TRBV24-1; D gene: TRBD1; CDR3 DNA: TGTGCCACCAGTTTCACCCGACAGGGGAGTGAAGCTTTCTTT; CDR3 protein: CATSFTRQGSEAFF
clone size: few; J gene: TRBJ2-3; V gene: TRBV6-4; D gene: .; CDR3 DNA: TGTGCCAGCAGTGAGGGTGGGCCAACAGATACGCAGTATTTT; CDR3 protein: CASSEGGPTDTQYF
clone size: many; J gene: TRBJ2-7; V gene: TRBV6-5; D gene: .; CDR3 DNA: TGTGCCAGCAGTTACGGTTTTGGCAGATACTACGAGCAGTACTTC; CDR3 protein: CASSYGFGRYYEQYF
clone size: many; J gene: TRBJ1-5; V gene: TRBV7-2; D gene: TRBD1; CDR3 DNA: TGTGCCAGCAGCCTAGGACAGGGCTGGCAGCCCCAGCATTTT; CDR3 protein: CASSLGQGWQPQHF
clone size: .; J gene: TRBJ2-7; V gene: TRBV4-1; D gene: TRBD2; CDR3 DNA: TGCGCCAGCAGCCAAGATAGCGGGGGGATCTACGAGCAGTACTTC; CDR3 protein: CASSQDSGGIYEQYF
clone size: many; J gene: TRBJ2-7; V gene: TRBV5-6; D gene: .; CDR3 DNA: TGTGCCAGCAGCTTCGGCCAGTTAGACTCCTACGAGCAGTACTTC; CDR3 protein: CASSFGQLDSYEQYF
clone size: many; J gene: TRBJ1-2; V gene: TRBV29-1; D gene: TRBD1; CDR3 DNA: TGCAGCGTCAGACAGGGGATCTATGGCTACACCTTC; CDR3 protein: CSVRQGIYGYTF
clone size: .; J gene: TRBJ2-7; V gene: TRBV7-2; D gene: TRBD2; CDR3 DNA: TGTGCCAGCAGCTTAAGGCCGGCTAGCGGGAGAGGGTCCTACGAGCAGTACTTC; CDR3 protein: CASSLRPASGRGSYEQYF
clone size: .; J gene: TRBJ2-7; V gene: TRBV12-3/TRBV12-4; D gene: .; CDR3 DNA: TGTGCCAGCAGTTTTGGAGGGCCTCAAGAGCAGTACTTC; CDR3 protein: CASSFGGPQEQYF
clone size: .; J gene: TRBJ1-2; V gene: TRBV20-1; D gene: .; CDR3 DNA: TGCAGTGCTAGAGAGCACTGGGGCTATGGCTACACCTTC; CDR3 protein: CSAREHWGYGYTF
clone size: few; J gene: TRBJ1-1; V gene: TRBV6-1; D gene: .; CDR3 DNA: TGTGCCAGCAGCGAACCAGGACAGAGTCAGCGTTCGGAAAAATTT; CDR3 protein: CASSEPGQSQRSEKF
clone size: many; J gene: TRBJ2-7; V gene: TRBV12-3/TRBV12-4; D gene: .; CDR3 DNA: TGTGCCAGCAGTTTAGAGGGGGGCGTCTACGAGCAGTACTTC; CDR3 protein: CASSLEGGVYEQYF
clone size: many; J gene: TRBJ1-5; V gene: TRBV6-5; D gene: .; CDR3 DNA: TGTGCCAGCAGTAGCGCGCTCGGCAGGGGAACGAATCAGCCCCAGCATTTT; CDR3 protein: CASSSALGRGTNQPQHF
clone size: .; J gene: TRBJ1-2; V gene: TRBV29-1; D gene: TRBD1; CDR3 DNA: TGCAGAAACTCAACAGGGGACTATGGCTACACCTTC; CDR3 protein: CRNSTGDYGYTF
clone size: many; J gene: TRBJ1-2; V gene: TRBV5-1; D gene: .; CDR3 DNA: TGCGCCAGCAGTGTCGGGGTGACTAACTATGGCTACACCTTC; CDR3 protein: CASSVGVTNYGYTF
clone size: few; J gene: TRBJ1-4; V gene: TRBV12-3/TRBV12-4; D gene: TRBD1; CDR3 DNA: TGTGCCAGCAGTCGGACAGGGGCAGGGGAAAAACTGTTTTTT; CDR3 protein: CASSRTGAGEKLFF
clone size: .; J gene: TRBJ2-2; V gene: TRBV6-6; D gene: TRBD2; CDR3 DNA: TGTGCCAGCTCCAGCGGGAGCTCGAGCACCAGGGAGCTGTTTTTT; CDR3 protein: CASSSGSSSTRELFF
clone size: many; J gene: TRBJ1-1; V gene: TRBV4-1; D gene: .; CDR3 DNA: TGCGCCAGCAGCCAAGATCCAAGGAACACTGAAGCTTTCTTT; CDR3 protein: CASSQDPRNTEAFF
clone size: .; J gene: TRBJ1-2; V gene: TRBV7-9; D gene: TRBD1; CDR3 DNA: TGTGCCAGCAGCTTAGGGTCCGGGACAGGGGATAACTATGGCTACACCTTC; CDR3 protein: CASSLGSGTGDNYGYTF
clone size: many; J gene: TRBJ1-2; V gene: TRBV20-1; D gene: .; CDR3 DNA: TGCAGTGCACCACCTGACCCCCGCTATGGCTACACCTTC; CDR3 protein: CSAPPDPRYGYTF
clone size: few; J gene: TRBJ2-7; V gene: TRBV7-9; D gene: .; CDR3 DNA: TGTGCCAGCAGTTTTACAGGGATCTCCTACGAGCAGTACTTC; CDR3 protein: CASSFTGISYEQYF
clone size: many; J gene: TRBJ2-5; V gene: TRBV2; D gene: TRBD2; CDR3 DNA: TGTGCCAGCAGCGCACTAGCGGGTTACCAAGAGACCCAGTACTTC; CDR3 protein: CASSALAGYQETQYF
clone size: many; J gene: TRBJ2-2; V gene: TRBV20-1; D gene: .; CDR3 DNA: TGCAGTGCTAGAGAGGAGGGAAGGGCCGGGGAGCTGTTTTTT; CDR3 protein: CSAREEGRAGELFF
clone size: many; J gene: TRBJ2-2; V gene: TRBV9; D gene: .; CDR3 DNA: TGTGCCAGCAGCGTGATAACCGGGGAGCTGTTTTTT; CDR3 protein: CASSVITGELFF
clone size: .; J gene: TRBJ1-4; V gene: TRBV3-1; D gene: TRBD1; CDR3 DNA: TGTGCCAGCAGCCCCCCCGGGACAGGATATCGGGAAAAACTGTTTTTT; CDR3 protein: CASSPPGTGYREKLFF
clone size: few; J gene: TRBJ2-5; V gene: TRBV5-8; D gene: TRBD2; CDR3 DNA: TGTGCCAGCAGCTTGCCAGCGGGGGGCACAGAGACCCAGTACTTC; CDR3 protein: CASSLPAGGTETQYF
clone size: many; J gene: TRBJ1-2; V gene: TRBV7-8; D gene: .; CDR3 DNA: TGTGCCAGCAGCTTAGTTCCCTCGGGGCGTCCCTATGGCTACACCTTC; CDR3 protein: CASSLVPSGRPYGYTF
clone size: .; J gene: TRBJ2-3; V gene: TRBV7-3; D gene: TRBD1; CDR3 DNA: TGTGCCAGCAGCCTAGACAGGGGGGCAGATACGCAGTATTTT; CDR3 protein: CASSLDRGADTQYF
clone size: .; J gene: TRBJ2-7; V gene: TRBV6-5; D gene: TRBD2; CDR3 DNA: TGTGCCAGCAGACCACTAGCGGGGGGGCTCGAGCAGTACTTC; CDR3 protein: CASRPLAGGLEQYF
clone size: many; J gene: TRBJ2-7; V gene: TRBV28; D gene: TRBD1; CDR3 DNA: TGTGCCAGCACCCCGGCAGGGGGCTACGAGCAGTACTTC; CDR3 protein: CASTPAGGYEQYF